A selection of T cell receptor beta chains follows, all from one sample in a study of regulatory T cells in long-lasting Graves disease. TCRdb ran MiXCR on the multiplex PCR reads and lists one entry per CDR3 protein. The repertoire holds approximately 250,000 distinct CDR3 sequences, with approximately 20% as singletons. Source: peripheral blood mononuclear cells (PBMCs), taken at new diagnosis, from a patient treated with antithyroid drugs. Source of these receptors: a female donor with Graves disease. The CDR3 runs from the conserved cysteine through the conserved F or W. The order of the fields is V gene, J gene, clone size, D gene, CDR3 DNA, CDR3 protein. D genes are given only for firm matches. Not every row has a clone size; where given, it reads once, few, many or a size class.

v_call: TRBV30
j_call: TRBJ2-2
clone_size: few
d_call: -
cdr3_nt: TGTGCCTGGAGTCCCCTCGAGGTGGACACCGGGGAGCTGTTTTTT
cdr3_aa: CAWSPLEVDTGELFF

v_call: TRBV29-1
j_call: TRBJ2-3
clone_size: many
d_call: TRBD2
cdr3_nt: TGCAGCGTTGAAGGGGTTAGCGGGAGAGCGGTTGATACGCAGTATTTT
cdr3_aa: CSVEGVSGRAVDTQYF

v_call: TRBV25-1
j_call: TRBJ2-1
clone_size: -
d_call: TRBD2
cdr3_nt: TGTGCCAGCAGTTCCCGCCCGGGACTAGCGGGAGGACAAGGGCACTACAATGAGCAGTTCTTC
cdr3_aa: CASSSRPGLAGGQGHYNEQFF

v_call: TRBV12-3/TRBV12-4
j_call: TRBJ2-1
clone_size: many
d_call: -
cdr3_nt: TGTGCCAGCATCCTTAGAGGCCTCCACAATGAGCAGTTCTTC
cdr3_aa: CASILRGLHNEQFF

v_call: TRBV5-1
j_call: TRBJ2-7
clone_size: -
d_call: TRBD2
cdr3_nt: TGCGCCAGCAGCTTACCGGGACTAGTGTACGAGCAGTACTTC
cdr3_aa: CASSLPGLVYEQYF

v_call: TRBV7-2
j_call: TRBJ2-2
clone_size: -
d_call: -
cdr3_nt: TGTGCCAGCAGCTTAAACTTAGATACCGGGGAGCTGTTTTTT
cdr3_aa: CASSLNLDTGELFF

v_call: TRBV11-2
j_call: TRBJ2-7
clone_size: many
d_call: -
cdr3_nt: TGTGCCAGCAGCTTACTACTACAGGTTGCAGGCTCCTACGAGCAGTACTTC
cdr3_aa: CASSLLLQVAGSYEQYF

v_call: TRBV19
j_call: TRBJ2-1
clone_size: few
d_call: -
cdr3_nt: TGTGCCAGTAGTATCCTCAGGGGAGGTCAGTTCTTC
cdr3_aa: CASSILRGGQFF

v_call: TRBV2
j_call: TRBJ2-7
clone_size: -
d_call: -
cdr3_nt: TGTGCCAGCAGTCCTAATTCCTACGAGCAGTACTTC
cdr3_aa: CASSPNSYEQYF

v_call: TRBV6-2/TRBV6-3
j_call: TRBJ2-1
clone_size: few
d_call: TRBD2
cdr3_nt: TGTGCCAGCAGTTCGTTAGCGGGAGGGCCCGCAAATGAGCAGTTCTTC
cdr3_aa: CASSSLAGGPANEQFF